This T cell receptor beta chain derives from a study of T cell responses to AZD1222 COVID-19 vaccine. Broader study findings: Seropositive status at baseline applied to only a handful of AZD1222 recipients.

TCRdb's table, derived via immunoSEQ multiplex PCR, lists solely in-frame clones and lacks some. In the table there are under 85,000 clones, roughly 87% of which are singletons. After removal of 3 bases from V and 2 bases from J, the junction contained 5 bases not matched to a gene. The CDR3 runs to 16 residues. From germline, CDR1 is WSHSY and CDR2 SAAADI. In the case of this clone: Antigen unknown.

This clonotype was sampled from an adult in good health. The sequencing used peripheral blood, collected on day 0 of AZD1222 vaccination. The genes are TRBV10-2 and TRBJ1-5; 9 nucleotides line up with TRBD1. This CDR3 is CASSDSRDRGNQPQHF. CDR3 bases: TGCGCCAGCAGTGACTCCAGGGACAGGGGCAATCAGCCCCAGCATTTT.